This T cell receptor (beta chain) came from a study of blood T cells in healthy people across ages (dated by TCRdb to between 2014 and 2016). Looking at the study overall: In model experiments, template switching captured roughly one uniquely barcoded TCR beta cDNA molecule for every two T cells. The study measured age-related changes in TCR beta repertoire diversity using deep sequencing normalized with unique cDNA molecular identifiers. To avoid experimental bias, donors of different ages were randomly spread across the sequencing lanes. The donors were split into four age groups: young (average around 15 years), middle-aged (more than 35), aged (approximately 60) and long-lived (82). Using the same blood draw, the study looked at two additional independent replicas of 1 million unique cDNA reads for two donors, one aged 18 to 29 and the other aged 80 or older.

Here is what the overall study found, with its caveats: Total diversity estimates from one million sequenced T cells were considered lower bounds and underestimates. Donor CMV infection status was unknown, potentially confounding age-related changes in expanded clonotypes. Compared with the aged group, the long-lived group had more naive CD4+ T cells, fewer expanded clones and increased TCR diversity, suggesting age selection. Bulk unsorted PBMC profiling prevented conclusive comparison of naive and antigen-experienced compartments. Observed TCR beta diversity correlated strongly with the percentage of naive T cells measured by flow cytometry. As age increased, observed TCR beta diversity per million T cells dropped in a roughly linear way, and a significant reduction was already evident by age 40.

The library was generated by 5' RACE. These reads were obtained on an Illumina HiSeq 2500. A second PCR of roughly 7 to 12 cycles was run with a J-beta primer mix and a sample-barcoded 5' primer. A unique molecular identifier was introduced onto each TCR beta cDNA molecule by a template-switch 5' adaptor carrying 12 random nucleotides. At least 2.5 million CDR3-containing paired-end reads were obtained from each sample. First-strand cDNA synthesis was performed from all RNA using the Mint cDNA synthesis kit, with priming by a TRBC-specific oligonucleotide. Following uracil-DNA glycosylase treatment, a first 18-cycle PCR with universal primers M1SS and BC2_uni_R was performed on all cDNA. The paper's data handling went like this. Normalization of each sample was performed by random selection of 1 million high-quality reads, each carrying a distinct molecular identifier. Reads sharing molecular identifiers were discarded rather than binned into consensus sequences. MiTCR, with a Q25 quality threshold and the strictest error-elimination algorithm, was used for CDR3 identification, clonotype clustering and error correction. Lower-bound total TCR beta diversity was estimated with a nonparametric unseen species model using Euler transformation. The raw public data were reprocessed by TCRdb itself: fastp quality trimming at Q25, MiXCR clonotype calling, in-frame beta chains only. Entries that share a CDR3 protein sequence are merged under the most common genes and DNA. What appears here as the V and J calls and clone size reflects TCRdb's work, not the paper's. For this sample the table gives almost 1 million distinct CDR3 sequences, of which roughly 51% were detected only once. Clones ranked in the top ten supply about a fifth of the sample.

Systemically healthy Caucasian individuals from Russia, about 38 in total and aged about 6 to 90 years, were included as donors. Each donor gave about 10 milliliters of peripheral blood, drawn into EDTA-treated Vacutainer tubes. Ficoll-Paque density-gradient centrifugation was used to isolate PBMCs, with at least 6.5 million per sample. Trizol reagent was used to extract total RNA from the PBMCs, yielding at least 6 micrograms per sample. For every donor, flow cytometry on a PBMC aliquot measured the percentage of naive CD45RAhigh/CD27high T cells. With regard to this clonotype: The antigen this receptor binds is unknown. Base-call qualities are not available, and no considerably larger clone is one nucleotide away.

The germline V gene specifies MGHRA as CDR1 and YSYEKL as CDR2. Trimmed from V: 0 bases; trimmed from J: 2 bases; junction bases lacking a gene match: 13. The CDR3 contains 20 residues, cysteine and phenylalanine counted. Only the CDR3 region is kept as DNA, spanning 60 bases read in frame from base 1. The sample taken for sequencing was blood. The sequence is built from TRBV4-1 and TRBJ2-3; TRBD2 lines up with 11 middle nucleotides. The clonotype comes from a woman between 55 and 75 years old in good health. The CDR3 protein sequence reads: CASSQDGLAGKRRLTDTQYF. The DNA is TGCGCCAGCAGCCAAGATGGACTAGCGGGTAAACGACGCCTCACAGATACGCAGTATTTT.